This T cell receptor (beta chain) came from a study of T cell responses to AZD1222 COVID-19 vaccine. With respect to this clone: Antigen specificity is unknown.

Second-dose intervals of approximately 4 or approximately 12 weeks were pooled. Here immunoSEQ multiplex PCR was the method, and the copy in TCRdb shows in-frame clones only, minus some. The repertoire holds around 130,000 clones, with 75% to 95% as singletons. The study's findings and limits: None of the repertoires were sampled until the peak T cell response had passed. Spike-specific TCR breadth and depth both grew after two AZD1222 doses.

Germline CDR1 KGHDR, CDR2 SFDVKD. This CDR3 spans 13 amino acids. Trimming took off 12 bases at V and 3 bases at J, with 13 bases between the two ends. The receptor was derived from an adult who received the AZD1222 COVID-19 vaccine. The V and J genes are TRBV24-1 and TRBJ2-2, with a tentative D call TRBD2 (5 bases). The material sequenced was peripheral blood, taken 28 days after the second AZD1222 dose. CDR3 loop: CAVQEEDTGELFF. DNA for the CDR3: TGTGCCGTCCAGGAGGAGGACACCGGGGAGCTGTTTTTT.